This TCR beta chain is from a study of CD8 T cells in Susac syndrome. A quantity of about 0.5 to 1 ug RNA underwent reverse transcription using random hexamers. The authors amplified TCR beta CDR3 across 54 Vbeta and 13 Jbeta using immunoSEQ multiplex PCR. TCRdb redid the calling of the immunoSEQ multiplex PCR reads with MiXCR, one entry per CDR3 protein. The repertoire has over 350,000 distinct CDR3 sequences, more than 80% of them found once; the top ten carry approximately 0.11%. Findings of the study overall: TCR sequencing and HLA analysis covered a relatively small number of individuals.

Regarding this clonotype: Antigen: not known.

The germline V gene encodes CDR1 SNHLY and CDR2 FYNNEI. The CDR3 length is 12 residues. The origin of this receptor is a human donor with multiple sclerosis. Sequenced: CD8+ T cells from PBMCs. V usage is TRBV2 and J usage is TRBJ2-5; D may be TRBD1 (6 bases). The DNA end is a closer match to TRBJ2-1, so the J assignment may be wrong. CDR3 in DNA: TGTGCCAGCAGTGATAGGACAGTAGCCCAGTTCTTC. This encodes CASSDRTVAQFF.